These 12 T cell receptor beta chains were sequenced from one sample in a study of tumour-infiltrating T cells in Burkitt lymphoma. Measured with immunoSEQ multiplex PCR; TCRdb has only the in-frame clones, and not every one. The sample has 12,000 to 15,000 clones, around 30% seen once. The sample comprised tumor tissue. Receptor source: a human donor with diffuse large B-cell lymphoma.

This clone has just a few counts. The rearrangement uses TRBV5-1 and TRBJ2-7, with 9 bases fitting TRBD1. With V trimmed by 4 bases and J by 6 bases, 8 bases remained unmatched. The CDR3 has 14 residues. The germline CDR1 and CDR2 sequences are SGHRS and YFSETQ. The CDR3 here is CASSPGTGTPEQYF. CDR3 sequence (DNA): TGCGCCAGCAGCCCAGGGACAGGGACTCCCGAGCAGTACTTC.

The chain combines TRBV19 with TRBJ2-5; TRBD1 might be the D (5 bases). Trimming removed 5 bases at V and 5 bases at J, with 9 bases between. The germline CDR1 and CDR2 sequences are LNHDA and SQIVND (reference sequence). The CDR3 is made up of 12 amino acids. The CDR3 here is CASSPGWETQYF. Written as DNA, the CDR3 is TGTGCCAGTAGTCCAGGGTGGGAGACCCAGTACTTC.

The chain carries TRBV19 and TRBJ1-4; D uncertain. V was trimmed by 4 bases and J by 3 bases, leaving 3 bases between them. Germline V CDR1 and CDR2: LNHDA, SQIVND (reference sequence). The CDR3 runs to 12 residues. The CDR3 DNA reads TGTGCCAGTAGTACGGCTAATGAAAAACTGTTTTTT. Translation gives CASSTANEKLFF.

The chain combines TRBV5-1 with TRBJ2-3; D not resolved. CDR3 size: 11 residues. Between the trimmed V and J ends, which lost 8 bases and 3 bases, there was a span of 7 bases. The germline CDR1 and CDR2 sequences are SGHRS and YFSETQ. The CDR3 is CASRRTDTQYF. The CDR3 bases are TGCGCCAGTCGGCGGACAGATACGCAGTATTTT.

This clone was seen only a few times. V is TRBV20-1 and J is TRBJ1-1, with unresolved D. Germline V gives CDR1 DFQATT, CDR2 SNEGSKA (reference sequence). Trimming removed 6 bases at V and 4 bases at J, with 6 bases between. The CDR3 covers 10 residues. CDR3 sequence (DNA): TGCAGTGCGGCCCCCACTGAAGCTTTCTTT. This encodes CSAAPTEAFF.

In DNA form, the CDR3 reads TGCGCCAGCAGTGAGAACACCGGGGAGCTGTTTTTT. Residues: CASSENTGELFF. The chain employs TRBV5-1 and TRBJ2-2; unclear D gene. The length of the CDR3 is 12 residues. Trimming left V 5 bases short and J 1 base short, with 3 bases between. CDR1 and CDR2 from the germline V gene are SGHRS and YFSETQ.

This sequence joins TRBV5-1 and TRBJ2-3, with D perhaps assigned TRBD1 or TRBD2 (5 bases each). The germline V gene has CDR1 SGHRS and CDR2 YFSETQ. The CDR3 is 14 residues long. Trimming stripped 3 bases from V and 8 bases from J, with 16 bases between. This CDR3 is CASSSAQGRGTQYF. The CDR3 DNA sequence: TGCGCCAGCAGCTCGGCCCAGGGTCGGGGTACGCAGTATTTT.

V is TRBV2 and J is TRBJ2-2; no definite D call. Germline CDR1 is SNHLY and CDR2 is FYNNEI. The CDR3 length is 14 residues. Trimming removed 4 bases at V and 2 bases at J, with 8 bases between. CDR3 coding DNA: TGTGCCAGCAGTGCCCACAGAAACACCGGGGAGCTGTTTTTT. Translating it yields CASSAHRNTGELFF.

By share of the sample, this clone is medium-sized. The chain has TRBV13 and TRBJ1-2; D unclear. Trimming removed 0 bases from V and 2 bases from J, with 4 bases in between. This CDR3 has 13 amino acids. Germline-derived CDR1 and CDR2 are PRHDT and FYEKMQ (reference sequence). CDR3 DNA: TGTGCCAGCAGCTTAGGACAGAACTATGGCTACACCTTC. Protein product: CASSLGQNYGYTF.

This clone was seen more than once but under ten times. The genes are TRBV7-9 and TRBJ2-7; TRBD1 matches at 9 bases. This CDR3 contains 13 residues. Germline CDR1 SEHNR, CDR2 FQNEAQ (reference sequence). V trimming: 8 bases; J trimming: 2 bases; junction bases outside the gene matches: 4. The chain's CDR3 is CASQQGATYEQYF. The CDR3 DNA is TGTGCCAGCCAACAGGGGGCTACCTACGAGCAGTACTTC. The full variable domain, with the rest looked up from reference TRBV7-9 and TRBJ2-7, is DTGVSQNPRHKITKRGQNVTFRCDPISEHNRLYWYRQTLGQGPEFLTYFQNEAQLEKSRLLSDRFSAERPKGSFSTLEIQRTEQGDSAMYLCASQQGATYEQYFGPGTRLTVT.

The chain couples TRBV18 to TRBJ2-1; tentative D call: TRBD2 (5 bases). Per the germline V gene, CDR1 is KGHSH and CDR2 is LQKENI. CDR3 length: 16 residues. V was shortened by 0 bases and J by 3 bases, with 12 bases between the two germline ends. The DNA of the CDR3 is TGTGCCAGCTCACCACCGTTTTCGGGAATCTACAATGAGCAGTTCTTC. Translated: CASSPPFSGIYNEQFF.

The chain couples TRBV19 to TRBJ1-5; D not resolved. V was pared by 3 bases and J by 4 bases, with 7 bases between. The CDR3 covers 13 residues. Germline V gene data show CDR1 as LNHDA and CDR2 as SQIVND (reference sequence). The CDR3 loop is CASSILLNQPQHF. CDR3 DNA: TGTGCCAGTAGTATTCTCCTGAATCAGCCCCAGCATTTT.